The present entry profiles one T cell receptor (beta chain) with its context. Using immunoSEQ multiplex PCR, the repertoire was profiled, and TCRdb retains in-frame clones only, with some absent. The sample includes around 140,000 clones, around 84% of them seen just once. CDR1 and CDR2 from the germline V gene are MRHNA and SNTAGT. The CDR3 spans 15 residues. V shed 8 bases and J shed 0 bases, with 14 bases lying between them. This sample was taken from a study of blood T cell repertoires in COVID-19. The J gene is TRBJ2-1, the V gene TRBV6-4, with TRBD1 as a possible D gene (6 bases). This clonotype originated in a woman aged 80 or over with acute or convalescent COVID-19. Sequencing was carried out using peripheral blood. This CDR3 is CASSKRGNSYNEQFF. In DNA form, the CDR3 reads TGTGCCAGCTCTAAGAGGGGGAACTCCTACAATGAGCAGTTCTTC.